These 3 T cell receptor beta chains were sequenced from one sample in a study of T-cell reconstitution after alpha-beta-depleted transplantation in children. Library preparation (for TCRbeta) was performed with unique molecular identifiers. TCRdb reprocessed the PCR reads via MiXCR and lists one record per CDR3 protein. The profile covers hundreds of thousands of distinct CDR3 sequences, with approximately 12% appearing a single time and approximately 2.1% taken by the ten largest. This specimen was PBMCs, mostly from graft donor cells, taken 360 days after TCRalphabeta/CD19-depleted stem cell transplant. The source of these receptors is a male patient younger than 18 who had a stem cell transplant for acute myeloid leukemia, so the T cells may come from the graft donor.

In this sample, this clonotype turned up a few times. J is TRBJ2-7 and V is TRBV9; maybe TRBD1 (5 bases). The CDR3 covers 15 residues. CDR1 and CDR2 from the germline V gene are SGDLS and YYNGEE. V was cut by 3 bases and J by 2 bases, with 15 bases left in between. CDR3 residues: CASSARQGRAYEQYF. CDR3 DNA: TGTGCCAGCAGCGCCCGGCAGGGTCGTGCCTACGAGCAGTACTTC.

The DNA for the CDR3 is TGTGCCAGCAGTAGTCTGACAGGGGGCAACGAGCAGTACTTC. The encoded protein is CASSSLTGGNEQYF. This chain uses TRBV6-1 with TRBJ2-7; TRBD1 agrees at 10 bases. Germline V gives CDR1 MNHNS, CDR2 SASEGT. The J segment lost 5 bases and the V segment lost 5 bases, leaving 6 bases of the junction unmatched. The CDR3 sequence is 14 residues long.

This clonotype was observed many times. J is TRBJ1-1 and V is TRBV7-9, with a tentative D call TRBD1 (6 bases). Trimming shortened V by 6 bases and J by 4 bases, and 15 bases separated the two germline ends. The CDR3 is 14 amino acids. CDR1 and CDR2 (germline): SEHNR, FQNEAQ (reference sequence). CDR3 region: CASSQDSSGTEAFF. CDR3 DNA sequence: TGTGCCAGCAGTCAGGACAGCTCAGGCACTGAAGCTTTCTTT.